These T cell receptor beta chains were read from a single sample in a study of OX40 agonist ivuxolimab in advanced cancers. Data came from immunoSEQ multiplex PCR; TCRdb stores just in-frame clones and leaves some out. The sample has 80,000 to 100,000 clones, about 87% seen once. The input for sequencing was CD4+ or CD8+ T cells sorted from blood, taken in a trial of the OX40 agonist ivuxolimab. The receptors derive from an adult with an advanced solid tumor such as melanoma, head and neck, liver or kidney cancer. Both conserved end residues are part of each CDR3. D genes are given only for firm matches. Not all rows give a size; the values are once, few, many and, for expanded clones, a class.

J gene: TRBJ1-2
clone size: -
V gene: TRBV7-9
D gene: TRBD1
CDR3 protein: CASSARPGQGEGYTF
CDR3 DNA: TGTGCCAGCAGCGCACGTCCGGGACAGGGTGAAGGCTACACCTTC

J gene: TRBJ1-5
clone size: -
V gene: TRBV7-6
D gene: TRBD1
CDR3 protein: CASSLRQGQPQHF
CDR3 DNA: TGTGCCAGCAGTCTCAGACAGGGTCAGCCCCAGCATTTT

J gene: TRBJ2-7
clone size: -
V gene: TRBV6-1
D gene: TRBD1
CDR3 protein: CASRAGTGREQYF
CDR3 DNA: TGTGCCAGCAGAGCCGGGACAGGGCGCGAGCAGTACTTC

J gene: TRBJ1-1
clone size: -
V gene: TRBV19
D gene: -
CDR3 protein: CASSRGRGQTEAFF
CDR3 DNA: TGTGCCAGTAGTCGCGGACGGGGGCAGACTGAAGCTTTCTTT

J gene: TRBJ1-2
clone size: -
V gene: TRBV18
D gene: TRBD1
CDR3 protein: CASSPQGTVSRAGGYTF
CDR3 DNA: TGTGCCAGCTCACCACAGGGGACAGTTAGTCGTGCAGGGGGCTACACCTTC

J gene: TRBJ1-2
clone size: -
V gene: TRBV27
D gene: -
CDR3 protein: CASSPRVSPGGHGYTF
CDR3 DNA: TGTGCCAGCAGCCCCAGGGTTTCCCCCGGGGGACATGGCTACACCTTC

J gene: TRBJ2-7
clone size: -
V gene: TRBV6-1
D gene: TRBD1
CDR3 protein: CASSDRQGNTYEQYF
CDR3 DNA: TGTGCCAGCAGTGATCGACAGGGAAATACCTACGAGCAGTACTTC

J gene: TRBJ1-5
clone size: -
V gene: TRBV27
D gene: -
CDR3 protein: CASSFGRLNQPQHF
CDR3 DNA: TGTGCCAGCAGTTTTGGCAGACTCAATCAGCCCCAGCATTTT

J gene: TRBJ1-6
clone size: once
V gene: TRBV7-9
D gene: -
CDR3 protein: CASSLGNSPLHF
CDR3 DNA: TGTGCCAGCAGCCTAGGAAATTCACCCCTCCACTTT

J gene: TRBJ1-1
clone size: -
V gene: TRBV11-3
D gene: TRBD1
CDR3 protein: CASSPVETGGSEAFF
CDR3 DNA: TGTGCCAGCAGTCCGGTAGAGACAGGGGGCTCTGAAGCTTTCTTT

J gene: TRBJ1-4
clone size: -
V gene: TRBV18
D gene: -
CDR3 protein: CASSQLPGVATNEKLFF
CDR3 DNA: TGTGCCAGCTCGCAACTGCCGGGGGTAGCAACTAATGAAAAACTGTTTTTT

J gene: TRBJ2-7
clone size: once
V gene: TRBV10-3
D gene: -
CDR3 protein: CAISERDSYEQYF
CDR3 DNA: TGTGCCATCAGTGAGAGGGACTCCTACGAGCAGTACTTC

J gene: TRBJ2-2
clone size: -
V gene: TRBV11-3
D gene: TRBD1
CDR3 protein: CASSRTTGGRGTGELFF
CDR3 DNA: TGTGCCAGCAGTCGAACGACAGGGGGAAGAGGCACCGGGGAGCTGTTTTTT

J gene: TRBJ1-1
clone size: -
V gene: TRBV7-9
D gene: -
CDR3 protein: CASSQHDRNTEAFF
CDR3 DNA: TGTGCCAGCAGCCAGCACGACCGTAACACTGAAGCTTTCTTT

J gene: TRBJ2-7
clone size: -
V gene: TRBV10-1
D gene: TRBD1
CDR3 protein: CASSGRGQGYEQYF
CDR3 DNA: TGCGCCAGCAGTGGAAGGGGGCAAGGCTACGAGCAGTACTTC

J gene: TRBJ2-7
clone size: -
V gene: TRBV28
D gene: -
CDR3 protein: CASSFRSEQYF
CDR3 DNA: TGTGCCAGCAGTTTTCGTAGCGAGCAGTACTTC

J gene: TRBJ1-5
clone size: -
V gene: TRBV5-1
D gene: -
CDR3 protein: CASSVGGLSNQPQHF
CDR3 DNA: TGCGCCAGCAGCGTGGGGGGACTGAGCAATCAGCCCCAGCATTTT

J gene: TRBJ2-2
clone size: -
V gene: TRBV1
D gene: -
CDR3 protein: CTSSPPGNRGEAGELFF
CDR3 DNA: TGCACCAGCAGCCCTCCGGGTAACAGGGGTGAGGCCGGGGAGCTGTTTTTT

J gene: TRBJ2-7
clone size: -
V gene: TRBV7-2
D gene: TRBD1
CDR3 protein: CASRSRQGASYEQYF
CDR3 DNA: TGTGCCAGCAGAAGCCGACAGGGGGCATCCTACGAGCAGTACTTC

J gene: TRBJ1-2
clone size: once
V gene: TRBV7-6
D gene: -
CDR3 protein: CASSLEQGGGYTF
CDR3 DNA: TGTGCCAGCAGTCTAGAACAGGGAGGAGGCTACACCTTC

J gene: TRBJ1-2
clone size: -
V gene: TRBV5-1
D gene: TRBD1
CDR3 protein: CATHLTGTGESGYTF
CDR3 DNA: TGCGCCACCCATCTAACCGGGACAGGGGAGAGCGGCTACACCTTC

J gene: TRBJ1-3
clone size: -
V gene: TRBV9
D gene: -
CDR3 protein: CASSVHPQSSGNTIYF
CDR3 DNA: TGTGCCAGCAGCGTCCACCCTCAGAGCTCTGGAAACACCATATATTTT

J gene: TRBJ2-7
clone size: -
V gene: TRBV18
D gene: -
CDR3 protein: CASSPPAKGEQYF
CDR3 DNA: TGTGCCAGCTCACCACCGGCAAAGGGCGAGCAGTACTTC

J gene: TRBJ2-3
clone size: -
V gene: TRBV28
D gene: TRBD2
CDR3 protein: CASSSVAGESTDTQYF
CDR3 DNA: TGTGCCAGCAGTTCCGTAGCGGGGGAGTCCACAGATACGCAGTATTTT

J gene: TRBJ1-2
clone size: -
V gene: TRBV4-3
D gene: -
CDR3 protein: CASSQEHGGYTF
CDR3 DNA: TGCGCCAGCAGCCAAGAGCACGGTGGCTACACCTTC

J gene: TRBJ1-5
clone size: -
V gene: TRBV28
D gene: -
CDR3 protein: CASSAPKEGNQPQHF
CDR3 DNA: TGTGCCAGCAGTGCCCCGAAAGAAGGGAATCAGCCCCAGCATTTT

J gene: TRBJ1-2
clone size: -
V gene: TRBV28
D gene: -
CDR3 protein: CASSLDSYGYTF
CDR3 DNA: TGTGCCAGCAGTTTAGACAGCTATGGCTACACCTTC

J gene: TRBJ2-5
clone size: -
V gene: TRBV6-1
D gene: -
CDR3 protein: CASSVSRGRETQYF
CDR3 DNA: TGTGCCAGCAGTGTATCCAGGGGTAGGGAGACCCAGTACTTC

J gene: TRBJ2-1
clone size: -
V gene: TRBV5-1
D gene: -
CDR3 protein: CASSLDGDSYNEQFF
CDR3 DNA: TGCGCCAGCAGCTTGGACGGGGACTCCTACAATGAGCAGTTCTTC

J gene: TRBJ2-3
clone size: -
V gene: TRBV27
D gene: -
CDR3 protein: CASSFRELDTQYF
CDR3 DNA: TGTGCCAGCAGTTTCAGGGAGCTAGATACGCAGTATTTT

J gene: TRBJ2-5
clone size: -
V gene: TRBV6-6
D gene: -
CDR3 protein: CASRSGSETQYF
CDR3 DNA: TGTGCCAGCAGATCGGGGTCGGAGACCCAGTACTTC

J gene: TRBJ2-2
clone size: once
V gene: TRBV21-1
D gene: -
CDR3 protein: CASSKEGEVWGAGELFF
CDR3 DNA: TGTGCCAGCAGCAAAGAAGGAGAAGTATGGGGAGCCGGGGAGCTGTTTTTT

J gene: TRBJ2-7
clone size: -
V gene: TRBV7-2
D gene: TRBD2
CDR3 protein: CASSLPGTNYEQYF
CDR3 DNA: TGTGCCAGCAGTTTACCCGGGACTAACTACGAGCAGTACTTC

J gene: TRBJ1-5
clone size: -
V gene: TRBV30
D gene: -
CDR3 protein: CAWSGGRNQPQHF
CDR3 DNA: TGTGCCTGGAGTGGGGGTCGCAATCAGCCCCAGCATTTT

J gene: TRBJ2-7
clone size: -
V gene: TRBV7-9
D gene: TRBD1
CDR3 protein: CASSDRGPYEQYF
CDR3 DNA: TGTGCCAGCAGCGACAGGGGCCCCTACGAGCAGTACTTC

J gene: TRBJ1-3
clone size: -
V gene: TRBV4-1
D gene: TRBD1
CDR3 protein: CASSPDRGPSGNTIYF
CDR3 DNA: TGCGCCAGCAGTCCCGACAGGGGGCCGTCTGGAAACACCATATATTTT

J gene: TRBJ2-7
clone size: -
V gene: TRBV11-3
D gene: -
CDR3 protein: CASSLREQYF
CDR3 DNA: TGTGCCAGCAGCTTACGGGAGCAGTACTTC